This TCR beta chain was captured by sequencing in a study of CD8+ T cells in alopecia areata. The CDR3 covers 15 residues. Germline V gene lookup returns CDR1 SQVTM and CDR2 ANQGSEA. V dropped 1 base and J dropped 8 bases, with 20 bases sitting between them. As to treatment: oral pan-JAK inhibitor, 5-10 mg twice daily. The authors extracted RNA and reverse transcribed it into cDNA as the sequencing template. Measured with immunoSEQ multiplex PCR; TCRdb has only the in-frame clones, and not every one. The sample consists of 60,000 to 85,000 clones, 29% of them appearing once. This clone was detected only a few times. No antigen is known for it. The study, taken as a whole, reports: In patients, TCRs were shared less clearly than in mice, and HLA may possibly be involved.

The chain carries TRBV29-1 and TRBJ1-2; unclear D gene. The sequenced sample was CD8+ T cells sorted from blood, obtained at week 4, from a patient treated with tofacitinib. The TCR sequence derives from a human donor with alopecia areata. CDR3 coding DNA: TGCAGCGTTGAAGCCTCGAATGGGTTTGGGTTGGGCTACACCTTC. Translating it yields CSVEASNGFGLGYTF.